In its sample, the clone carrying this T cell receptor (beta chain) was seen a few times. Its antigen is currently unknown. These data are taken from a study of post-analysis software for immune sequencing data. At the level of the study: The cohort encompassed relapsing-remitting, secondary progressive and progressive-relapsing multiple sclerosis disease courses.

V was clipped by 7 bases and J by 3 bases, with 15 bases between them. The length of the CDR3 is 14 residues. Germline CDR1 MDHEN, CDR2 SYDVKM. General observations from the study: The study found TRBV5-6, TRBV5-1 and TRBV20-1 among 4 or 5 TRBV segments more frequent in patients than controls. The normalized Chao1 diversity of multiple sclerosis patients was significantly lower than that of controls. Samples from a shared batch, those prepared together, strongly co-clustered by F measure.

TCR beta cDNA libraries had unique molecular identifiers. From roughly 1 to 10 million T cells, 450,000 to 550,000 cDNA molecules were obtained. TCRdb recomputed calls from the PCR reads with MiXCR, one row per CDR3 protein. The repertoire holds fewer than 600,000 distinct CDR3 sequences, with around 40% as singletons. The sequenced material came from blood. The sequence derives from a girl aged 10 to 17 with multiple sclerosis. The chain employs TRBV28 and TRBJ1-2; a possible D gene is TRBD1 (6 bases). The CDR3 sequence: CASKGVGIDYGYTF. As DNA, the CDR3 is TGTGCCAGCAAGGGGGTAGGGATCGACTATGGCTACACCTTC.